This T cell receptor (beta chain) is drawn from a study of cytomegalovirus exposure and HLA in healthy donors. Findings of the study overall: The number of N-insertions in an Asian-associated ancestry cluster was reportedly below the approximately 690-donor mean in a later analysis.

Comment on this clone: Its antigen remains unknown.

The CDR3 extends over 17 amino acids. Trimming shortened V by 6 bases and J by 3 bases, and 23 bases separated the two germline ends. Germline V CDR1 and CDR2: MDHEN, SYDVKM. Primers for the PCR totalled 60 Vbeta and 13 Jbeta. The assay was immunoSEQ multiplex PCR, and TCRdb's table has in-frame clones only and misses some. The sample's table shows roughly 110,000 clones. The chain has TRBV28 and TRBJ1-1; tentatively, D is TRBD1 (5 bases). The origin of this receptor is a man under 40 in good health and CMV-seronegative. Sample: PBMCs. The CDR3 protein is CASRGNSFLGGDTEAFF. As DNA, the CDR3 is TGTGCCAGCAGGGGCAACAGTTTCCTCGGAGGGGACACTGAAGCTTTCTTT. The full variable domain, rest sourced from reference TRBV28 and TRBJ1-1, is DVKVTQSSRYLVKRTGEKVFLECVQDMDHENMFWYRQDPGLGLRLIYFSYDVKMKEKGDIPEGYSVSREKKERFSLILESASTNQTSMYLCASRGNSFLGGDTEAFFGQGTRLTVV.